This TCR beta chain is from a study of blood T cell repertoires in COVID-19. About the study: Sample material is recorded as cDNA or gDNA derived from T cells, B-cell-depleted T cells, or PBMCs.

The authors' processing: Reference gene primer amplification gave estimated nucleated cell counts. Using immunoSEQ multiplex PCR, the repertoire was profiled, and TCRdb retains in-frame clones only, with some absent. That table is the source of V, J and clone size, and D and trimming were worked out from the DNA. The sample shows tens of thousands of clones, roughly nine tenths of them seen only once. This CDR3 has 14 amino acids. V dropped 6 bases and J dropped 0 bases, with 9 bases sitting between them. Germline loops: CDR1 LGHDT, CDR2 YNNKEL (reference sequence). The rearrangement links TRBV3-1 (or the pseudogene TRBV3-2) to TRBJ1-3; D might be TRBD1 (5 bases). The sample comprised peripheral blood. The TCR originated in a man aged 55 to 69 with acute or convalescent COVID-19. The CDR3 sequence: CASRPGNSGNTIYF. The CDR3 nucleotides read TGTGCCAGCAGACCAGGGAACTCTGGAAACACCATATATTTT.